This T cell receptor beta chain was documented in a study of blood T cells in healthy people across ages (dated by TCRdb to the mid-2010s). Turning to the overall study: In model experiments, template switching captured about one uniquely barcoded TCR beta cDNA molecule for every two T cells. Using deep sequencing normalized with unique cDNA molecular identifiers, the study measured how TCR beta repertoire diversity changes with age. Four age groups were formed from the donors: young (average around 15 years), middle-aged (less than 40), aged (62) and long-lived (less than 85). Two additional independent replicas of 1 million unique cDNA reads from the same blood draw were analyzed for two donors (one aged 18 to 30 and one aged 80 or older).

Library method: 5' RACE. Sequencing used an Illumina HiSeq 2500. A second PCR of about 6 to 12 cycles was performed with a sample-barcoded 5' primer and a J-beta primer mix. A template-switch 5' adaptor carrying 12 random nucleotides introduced a unique molecular identifier onto each TCR beta cDNA molecule. At least 2.5 million CDR3-containing paired-end reads were obtained from each sample. First-strand cDNA synthesis was performed from all RNA using the Mint cDNA synthesis kit, with priming by a TRBC-specific oligonucleotide. Following uracil-DNA glycosylase treatment, all cDNA underwent a first 18-cycle PCR with the universal primers M1SS and BC2_uni_R. Concerning the study's data processing: For normalization, 1 million high-quality reads, each with a distinct molecular identifier, were randomly selected from each sample. Reads with shared molecular identifiers were discarded instead of being binned into consensus sequences. MiTCR, run with a Q25 quality threshold and the strictest error-elimination algorithm, handled CDR3 identification, clonotype clustering and error correction. A nonparametric unseen species model using Euler transformation provided a lower-bound estimate of total TCR beta diversity. TCRdb reworked the public reads: Q25 trimming with fastp, MiXCR clone assembly, productive beta chains retained. For every CDR3 protein sequence, its rows merge into one entry that carries the most common genes and DNA. For this entry, the V and J calls and clone size follow TCRdb and not the study's own pipeline. Here the sample has about 760,000 distinct CDR3 sequences; roughly 25% occur a single time. The ten most abundant clones make up more than 8.5% of the sample.

On the study overall, not on this receptor specifically: As age increased, observed TCR beta diversity per million T cells dropped in a roughly linear way, and a significant reduction was already evident by age 40. Estimates of total diversity from one million sequenced T cells were regarded as lower bounds and underestimates. Bulk unsorted PBMC profiling prevented conclusive comparison of naive and antigen-experienced compartments. A strong correlation was found between observed TCR beta diversity and the percentage of naive T cells measured by flow cytometry. Because the CMV infection status of the donors was unknown, age-related changes in expanded clonotypes may potentially have been confounded. Compared with the aged group, the long-lived group had more naive CD4+ T cells, fewer expanded clones and increased TCR diversity, a pattern suggesting age selection.

The roughly 39 donors, aged roughly 6 to 95 years, were systemically healthy Caucasian individuals from Russia. Around 10 milliliters of peripheral blood were drawn from each donor into EDTA-treated Vacutainer tubes. Ficoll-Paque density-gradient centrifugation was used to isolate PBMCs, with at least 6.5 million per sample. Total RNA, at least 6 micrograms per sample, was extracted from PBMCs with Trizol reagent. Naive CD45RAhigh/CD27high T cell percentages were measured by flow cytometry on a PBMC aliquot from every donor. This clonotype was found a few times. It has no known antigen specificity. A read error may account for a junction end that differs from germline. From cysteine to phenylalanine, the CDR3 is 15 amino acids long. Only the CDR3 DNA stays, 45 bases, in frame from base 1. The germline V gene supplies CDR1 SGHTA and CDR2 FQGNSA. These records were also assigned to another study, of T cells of mothers and their children. The second study also describes: Nine systemically healthy Caucasian individuals served as donors, namely three mothers together with their six children. cDNA synthesis used all of the extracted RNA, with approximately 1.4 ug of RNA in each 15 ul reaction. In the second PCR, the M1S primer added sample barcodes and 2-4 random nucleotides. Over 8.5 million TCR beta CDR3 reads were obtained for each mother, and around 2.7 million reads were obtained for each child. Thymic selection similarly shapes TCR recombination output in related and unrelated pairs, with minor effect from inherited differences. Normalized repertoire overlap was always found to be slightly, but never significantly, higher in related mother-child pairs than in unrelated mother-child pairs. With a sensitivity of about 100 clones per million clonotypes, no persistent microchimeric T cell clones were detected. To look for features that set related mother-child pairs apart from unrelated individuals, the researchers ran deep NGS to compare the TCR beta repertoires of mothers and children. The mean age was about 40 +/- 4 years for the mothers and approximately 11 +/- 4 years for the children. Libraries were sequenced on Illumina HiSeq 2000 with 100+100 nt paired-end reads after adapter ligation with NEBNext reagents. To prevent cross-contamination, the mother and child libraries were prepared a month apart and were sequenced in separate runs. Between roughly 450,000 and 2,200,000 distinct TCR beta clonotypes were identified per donor. Naive TCR beta clonotypes were estimated from low-frequency clonotypes matched to each donor's FACS-determined naive share, without sorting.

The receptor was derived from a boy aged 5-17 years in good health. The chain joins TRBV7-2 to TRBJ2-3; TRBD2 lines up with 9 middle nucleotides. Sequencing was performed on blood. The CDR3 region: CASSLAGTYTDTQYF. The DNA is as follows: TGTGCCAGCAGCCTAGCGGGAACTTACACAGATACGCAGTATTTT.